This is a list of T cell receptor beta chains from one sample in a study of OX40 agonist ivuxolimab in advanced cancers. Some clones are missing from TCRdb's copy, which holds only in-frame ones; the method was immunoSEQ multiplex PCR. The sample comprises tens of thousands of clones, more than 80% of which are singletons, and 0.4% to 0.65% rests with the top ten. Sequenced here: CD4+ or CD8+ T cells sorted from blood, sampled in a trial of the OX40 agonist ivuxolimab. The origin of the receptors is an adult with an advanced solid tumor such as melanoma, head and neck, liver or kidney cancer. Each CDR3 is given with its conserved first and last residue. D genes are given only for firm matches. The size of a clone is reported for some rows only, either as once, few or many, or as a class for expanded clones.

TRBJ2-6 | TRBV18 | . | . | CASSPGMGAAGANVLTF | TGTGCCAGCTCACCGGGGATGGGGGCGGCTGGGGCCAACGTCCTGACTTTC
TRBJ2-3 | TRBV4-2 | . | . | CASSQGLGQTTDTQYF | TGTGCCAGCAGCCAAGGCCTCGGACAGACTACGGATACGCAGTATTTT
TRBJ2-7 | TRBV7-2 | . | . | CASSLVPGLSYEQYF | TGTGCCAGCAGCTTAGTCCCAGGGCTCTCCTACGAGCAGTACTTC
TRBJ1-6 | TRBV5-6 | TRBD1 | . | CASSSPGQYNSPLHF | TGTGCCAGCAGCTCCCCGGGACAGTATAATTCACCCCTCCACTTT
TRBJ2-3 | TRBV7-9 | . | . | CASSTRGPDTQYF | TGTGCCAGCAGCACCCGAGGCCCAGATACGCAGTATTTT
TRBJ2-1 | TRBV29-1 | TRBD2 | once | CSVLLGLAGVLFF | TGCAGCGTCCTTTTAGGACTAGCGGGAGTGTTGTTCTTC
TRBJ2-1 | TRBV5-1 | TRBD1 | . | CASSLTTGTYNEQFF | TGCGCCAGCAGCTTGACGACAGGGACGTACAATGAGCAGTTCTTC
TRBJ1-4 | TRBV9 | TRBD1 | . | CASTGQGTNEKLFF | TGTGCCAGCACCGGACAGGGAACTAATGAAAAACTGTTTTTT
TRBJ2-7 | TRBV7-3 | . | . | CASSLMAGRYEQYF | TGTGCCAGCAGCTTAATGGCAGGGAGATACGAGCAGTACTTC
TRBJ2-7 | TRBV25-1 | . | . | CASSGARAYEQYF | TGTGCCAGCAGTGGGGCAAGGGCCTACGAGCAGTACTTC
TRBJ2-1 | TRBV4-1 | TRBD2 | . | CASSQPLAGSSHNEQFF | TGCGCCAGCAGCCAACCCTTAGCGGGATCCAGCCACAATGAGCAGTTCTTC
TRBJ2-1 | TRBV9 | TRBD2 | . | CASSVRLAGSYNEQFF | TGTGCCAGCAGCGTACGGCTAGCGGGGTCCTACAATGAGCAGTTCTTC
TRBJ2-7 | TRBV5-4 | . | . | CASSTGAGSSYEQYF | TGTGCCAGCAGCACCGGGGCGGGTAGCTCCTACGAGCAGTACTTC
TRBJ2-1 | TRBV28 | TRBD2 | . | CASSPWGLAGVGSYNEQFF | TGTGCCAGCAGCCCCTGGGGACTAGCGGGAGTTGGGTCCTACAATGAGCAGTTCTTC
TRBJ2-7 | TRBV4-1 | . | . | CASSQEGVRSYEQYF | TGCGCCAGCAGCCAAGAAGGAGTTAGGTCCTACGAGCAGTACTTC
TRBJ2-5 | TRBV5-1 | . | . | CASSRLGGVLQETQYF | TGCGCCAGCAGCCGTTTAGGAGGCGTACTACAAGAGACCCAGTACTTC
TRBJ2-3 | TRBV2 | TRBD2 | . | CARTGAGGGDTQYF | TGTGCCAGGACGGGGGCGGGAGGAGGAGATACGCAGTATTTT
TRBJ2-3 | TRBV2 | TRBD1 | . | CARNRGSTDTQYF | TGTGCCAGGAACAGGGGAAGCACAGATACGCAGTATTTT
TRBJ2-1 | TRBV19 | TRBD2 | once | CASSIGVGGGPLNEQFF | TGTGCCAGTAGTATAGGAGTTGGGGGAGGGCCGTTGAATGAGCAGTTCTTC
TRBJ1-2 | TRBV6-1 | . | . | CASAQGNYGYTF | TGTGCCAGCGCCCAGGGTAACTATGGCTACACCTTC
TRBJ2-1 | TRBV6-1 | . | . | CASRPDLASYNEQFF | TGTGCCAGCCGACCCGATTTGGCCTCCTACAATGAGCAGTTCTTC
TRBJ2-7 | TRBV5-1 | . | . | CASSLSLRAQGPYEQYF | TGCGCCAGCAGCCTCTCTCTGCGGGCCCAGGGCCCATACGAGCAGTACTTC
TRBJ2-1 | TRBV19 | . | . | CASSEGSYNEQFF | TGTGCCAGTAGTGAGGGTTCCTACAATGAGCAGTTCTTC
TRBJ2-7 | TRBV28 | TRBD2 | . | CASSAAIAGAYEQYF | TGTGCCAGCAGCGCCGCCATAGCGGGAGCGTACGAGCAGTACTTC
TRBJ2-1 | TRBV27 | TRBD2 | . | CASSFLAGADEQFF | TGTGCCAGCAGTTTTCTAGCGGGAGCCGATGAGCAGTTCTTC
TRBJ2-7 | TRBV2 | TRBD1 | few | CASSETGGAYEQYF | TGTGCCAGCAGTGAGACAGGGGGCGCGTACGAGCAGTACTTC
TRBJ1-2 | TRBV28 | . | once | CASSFWFRDGYTF | TGTGCCAGCAGTTTTTGGTTCAGGGATGGCTACACCTTC
TRBJ2-7 | TRBV12-5 | . | once | CASGLPLRRIDEQYF | TGTGCTAGTGGTTTACCCCTTAGGCGGATCGACGAGCAGTACTTC
TRBJ2-5 | TRBV11-1 | . | . | CASSLAVRQTAGRETQYF | TGTGCCAGCAGCTTAGCGGTTAGGCAGACGGCCGGAAGAGAGACCCAGTACTTC
TRBJ1-4 | TRBV28 | TRBD1 | . | CASSPRGLDEKLFF | TGTGCCAGCAGTCCCAGGGGGCTTGACGAAAAACTGTTTTTT
TRBJ2-1 | TRBV6-5 | TRBD2 | once | CACAPGLAYNEQFF | TGTGCCTGCGCGCCGGGACTAGCGTACAATGAGCAGTTCTTC
TRBJ1-5 | TRBV12-5 | . | few | CASGHTGFNQPQHF | TGTGCTAGTGGCCATACAGGGTTCAATCAGCCCCAGCATTTT
TRBJ1-1 | TRBV29-1 | . | few | CSVAGTPNTEAFF | TGCAGCGTCGCGGGGACACCGAACACTGAAGCTTTCTTT
TRBJ2-5 | TRBV25-1 | . | . | CASSGDTETQYF | TGTGCCAGCAGTGGGGACACAGAGACCCAGTACTTC
TRBJ1-5 | TRBV27 | . | . | CASRGDSNQPQHF | TGTGCCAGTCGGGGGGATAGCAATCAGCCCCAGCATTTT
TRBJ1-2 | TRBV5-8 | . | once | CASELLRTGYGYTF | TGTGCCAGCGAGTTACTTAGGACGGGCTATGGCTACACCTTC
TRBJ1-4 | TRBV5-6 | . | . | CASSLGWANEKLFF | TGTGCCAGCAGCTTGGGTTGGGCTAATGAAAAACTGTTTTTT
TRBJ1-3 | TRBV28 | . | . | CASSFGPSSGNTIYF | TGTGCCAGCAGCTTCGGACCAAGCTCTGGAAACACCATATATTTT
TRBJ2-2 | TRBV2 | . | . | CASSIRPITGELFF | TGTGCCAGCAGCATCAGACCTATCACCGGGGAGCTGTTTTTT
TRBJ2-5 | TRBV5-4 | . | few | CASSLGEETQYF | TGTGCCAGCAGCTTGGGTGAAGAGACCCAGTACTTC
TRBJ2-7 | TRBV5-6 | TRBD2 | . | CASSRTSGTSEQYF | TGTGCCAGCAGCAGGACTAGCGGGACGTCCGAGCAGTACTTC